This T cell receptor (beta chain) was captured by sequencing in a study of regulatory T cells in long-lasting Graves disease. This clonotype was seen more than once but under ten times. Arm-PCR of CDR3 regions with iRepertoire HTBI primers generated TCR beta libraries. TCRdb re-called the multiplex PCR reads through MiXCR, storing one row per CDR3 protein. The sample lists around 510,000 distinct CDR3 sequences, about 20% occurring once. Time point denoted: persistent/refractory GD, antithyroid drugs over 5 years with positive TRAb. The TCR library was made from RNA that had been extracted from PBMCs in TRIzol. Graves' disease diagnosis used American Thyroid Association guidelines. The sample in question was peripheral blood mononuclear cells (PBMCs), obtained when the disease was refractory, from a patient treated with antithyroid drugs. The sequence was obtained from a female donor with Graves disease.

The CDR3, as DNA: TGCGCCAGCAGCCAGAGGGGAGTAGGCGAGCAGTACTTC. Translating it yields CASSQRGVGEQYF. V and J are TRBV4-1 and TRBJ2-7; either TRBD1 or TRBD2 may supply D (5 bases each). V was shortened by 3 bases and J by 6 bases, with 12 bases between the two germline ends. Germline CDR1 MGHRA, CDR2 YSYEKL. The CDR3 spans 13 residues.